These 25 T cell receptor beta chains came from one sample sequenced in a study of technical replicates of blood from a few donors. This table comes from immunoSEQ multiplex PCR, and its TCRdb copy is limited to in-frame clones, with some not included. Counted here are more than 80,000 clones, around 95% occurring once; the ten biggest clones make up roughly 0.23%. The sequencing input was T cells isolated from PBMCs. Every receptor here comes from a human donor in good health.

The chain has TRBV6-5 and TRBJ1-4; D remains ambiguous. CDR1 is MNHEY and CDR2 is SVGAGI in the germline V gene. The CDR3 is 15 amino acids. V was shortened by 4 bases and J by 2 bases, with 11 bases between the two germline ends. The CDR3 DNA is TGTGCCAGCAGTTGGTCACGGCGGACTAATGAAAAACTGTTTTTT. Encoded protein: CASSWSRRTNEKLFF.

The chain is built from TRBV6-5 and TRBJ2-7, with 12 bases fitting TRBD1. The J segment lost 4 bases and the V segment lost 6 bases, leaving 4 bases of the junction unmatched. The CDR3 extends over 14 amino acids. The germline gives CDR1 MNHEY, CDR2 SVGAGI. Written as DNA, the CDR3 is TGTGCCAGCAGCGGGACAGGGGGCGTATACGAGCAGTACTTC. It encodes CASSGTGGVYEQYF.

The CDR3 DNA reads TGTGCCACCAGCACCCCGACAGGGGGTCTGTTTTTT. It yields the protein CATSTPTGGLFF. The J gene is TRBJ1-4, the V gene TRBV15; TRBD1 aligns across 9 bases. The germline V gene has CDR1 LNHNV and CDR2 YYDKDF (reference sequence). CDR3 length equals 12 residues. V shed 4 bases, J shed 14 bases, and the junction held 5 bases outside the gene matches.

This chain connects TRBV7-9 to TRBJ2-3; 8 nucleotides agree with TRBD2. The CDR3 totals 17 residues. The germline CDR1 and CDR2 sequences are SEHNR and FQNEAQ (reference sequence). Losses at the gene ends were 6 bases for V and 0 bases for J; bases not matched to a gene: 11. CDR3 residues: CASRPPHSGKSTDTQYF. The DNA of the CDR3 is TGTGCCAGCAGACCACCTCATAGCGGGAAGAGCACAGATACGCAGTATTTT. The variable domain in full, completed from reference TRBV7-9 and TRBJ2-3, reads DTGVSQNPRHKITKRGQNVTFRCDPISEHNRLYWYRQTLGQGPEFLTYFQNEAQLEKSRLLSDRFSAERPKGSFSTLEIQRTEQGDSAMYLCASRPPHSGKSTDTQYFGPGTRLTVL.

The chain combines TRBV5-1 with TRBJ2-7, with D perhaps matching TRBD2 (5 bases). Germline CDR1 is SGHRS and CDR2 is YFSETQ. There are 16 residues in the CDR3. V was shortened by 3 bases and J by 6 bases, with 22 bases between the two germline ends. CDR3 DNA: TGCGCCAGCAGCTGGGATGGAGGACGGGCACGGGGCGAGCAGTACTTC. It encodes CASSWDGGRARGEQYF.

The V gene is TRBV5-1, the J gene TRBJ2-7, with TRBD2 as a possible D gene (6 bases). Germline V gene sequence: CDR1 SGHRS, CDR2 YFSETQ. This CDR3 has 16 residues. Trimming cost V 1 base and J 4 bases, with 18 bases left between them. CDR3 sequence reads: CASSLLERAGEYEQYF. The CDR3, as DNA: TGCGCCAGCAGCTTGCTGGAGCGGGCCGGGGAATACGAGCAGTACTTC.

The V and J genes are TRBV5-4 and TRBJ1-2; 10 bases are a match to TRBD1. The germline V gene encodes CDR1 SGHNT and CDR2 YYREEE (reference sequence). V was pared by 9 bases and J by 5 bases, with 19 bases of the junction left unmatched. This CDR3 contains 17 residues. The CDR3 sequence is CATSGTPGQGILYGYTF. The CDR3, as DNA: TGTGCCACCTCGGGCACTCCGGGACAGGGGATTCTTTATGGCTACACCTTC.

This sequence joins TRBV7-9 and TRBJ1-1; TRBD1 aligns across 9 bases. The V gene's germline CDR1 is SEHNR and CDR2 FQNEAQ (reference sequence). The V segment lost 4 bases and the J segment 3 bases; nucleotides outside the gene matches: 9. The CDR3 length is 16 residues. CDR3 nucleotides: TGTGCCAGCAGCTCGAAGACAGGGGGAAGGGACACTGAAGCTTTCTTT. Its protein is CASSSKTGGRDTEAFF.

V usage is TRBV30 and J usage is TRBJ2-7; D possibly corresponds to TRBD2 (5 bases). This CDR3 comprises 11 residues. The ends were cut back, 2 bases at V and 7 bases at J, with 9 bases in the middle. Germline V gene sequence: CDR1 GTSNPN, CDR2 SVGIG (reference sequence). In nucleotides, the CDR3 is TGTGCCTGGAGTTGGAGGTCTGAGCAGTACTTC. Protein: CAWSWRSEQYF.

The V gene is TRBV7-3, the J gene TRBJ2-3, with 12 nucleotides matching TRBD2. The CDR3 consists of 16 residues. Germline trimming cut 3 bases from V and 0 bases from J; bases unmatched to any gene: 1. CDR1 is SGHTA and CDR2 is FQGTGA in the germline V gene. CDR3 nucleotides: TGTGCCAGCAGCTTCGGACTAGCGGGGAGCACAGATACGCAGTATTTT. It encodes CASSFGLAGSTDTQYF.

This sequence joins TRBV12-5 and TRBJ2-1, with no clear D. Trimming pared 4 bases from V and 7 bases from J, leaving 5 bases between. The length of the CDR3 is 11 residues. Germline V gene sequence: CDR1 LGHNT, CDR2 FRNRAP. Here the CDR3 reads CASGSLNEQFF. The CDR3 DNA follows: TGTGCTAGTGGTTCGCTAAATGAGCAGTTCTTC.

V gene TRBV6-1 combines with J gene TRBJ2-3; TRBD2 might be the D (5 bases). This CDR3 region has 14 residues. V dropped 4 bases and J dropped 2 bases, with 10 bases sitting between them. CDR1 is MNHNS, CDR2 SASEGT, per germline. CDR3 amino acids: CASSVEGFTDTQYF. The CDR3, as DNA: TGTGCCAGCAGTGTTGAGGGATTCACAGATACGCAGTATTTT.

This clone is a singleton in its sample. The V call is TRBV4-1, the J call TRBJ1-4; 7 bases fit TRBD1. Germline assignment: CDR1 MGHRA and CDR2 YSYEKL. CDR3 length: 17 amino acids. The ends lost 0 bases at V and 7 bases at J; junction bases unmatched: 11. The CDR3 nucleotides are TGCGCCAGCAGCCAAGATCACATAACAGGGGTCGTTGAAAAACTGTTTTTT. Protein: CASSQDHITGVVEKLFF.

The genes are TRBV5-4 and TRBJ2-3, with D possibly being TRBD1 (6 bases). Germline lookup yields CDR1 SGHNT and CDR2 YYREEE (reference sequence). The ends were cut back, 2 bases at V and 4 bases at J, with 14 bases in the middle. The CDR3 sequence is 15 residues long. The CDR3 DNA reads as TGTGCCAGCAGCTTCCAGGGGACCCCCCCAGATACGCAGTATTTT. It specifies CASSFQGTPPDTQYF.

This clone was picked up one time. V gene TRBV6-1 combines with J gene TRBJ2-7; D call uncertain. This CDR3 spans 13 amino acids. With 6 bases removed from V and 5 bases from J, the gap between germline ends came to 14 bases. CDR1 and CDR2 from the germline V gene are MNHNS and SASEGT. In DNA, the CDR3 is TGTGCCAGCAGACTAACCTACGGCGACGAGCAGTACTTC. Translated, it gives CASRLTYGDEQYF.

The chain links TRBV27 to TRBJ1-3, with 9 bases fitting TRBD1. The J segment lost 0 bases and the V segment lost 4 bases, leaving 1 base of the junction unmatched. Germline-derived CDR1 and CDR2 are MNHEY and SMNVEV (reference sequence). The CDR3 totals 15 residues. The CDR3 spells CASSWTGDSGNTIYF. The CDR3 region has the DNA TGTGCCAGCAGTTGGACAGGGGACTCTGGAAACACCATATATTTT.

The chain links TRBV30 to TRBJ1-3; D perhaps matches TRBD1 (6 bases). This CDR3 contains 15 residues. Trimming took off 4 bases at V and 6 bases at J, with 19 bases between the two ends. CDR1 is GTSNPN and CDR2 is SVGIG in the germline V gene (reference sequence). CDR3 protein: CAWTLRGGRENTIYF. CDR3 bases: TGTGCCTGGACCCTAAGGGGGGGGCGGGAAAACACCATATATTTT.

This chain joins TRBV7-9 and TRBJ1-2; 7 nucleotides align to TRBD1. The germline CDR1 and CDR2 sequences are SEHNR and FQNEAQ (reference sequence). After removal of 3 bases from V and 9 bases from J, the junction contained 4 bases not matched to a gene. The CDR3 consists of 12 residues. The DNA for the CDR3 is TGTGCCAGCAGCTTCACAGGGGAGAGCTACACCTTC. Translating it yields CASSFTGESYTF.

V is TRBV4-1 and J is TRBJ2-7, with a possible D match to TRBD2 (7 bases). The CDR3 consists of 15 residues. Trimming stripped 1 base from V and 2 bases from J, with 12 bases between. Germline V gene lookup returns CDR1 MGHRA and CDR2 YSYEKL. The CDR3 DNA reads as TGCGCCAGCAGCCAAGTGGGAGGGGACACCTACGAGCAGTACTTC. Amino acids: CASSQVGGDTYEQYF.

CDR3 DNA sequence: TGCAGCGTTGGAATGGACAGGCCGAACACCGGGGAGCTGTTTTTT. Protein: CSVGMDRPNTGELFF. The chain has TRBV29-1 and TRBJ2-2; 7 bases are shared with TRBD1. J gave up 0 bases and V 4 bases, and 5 bases lay outside the gene matches. Germline CDR1 is SQVTM and CDR2 is ANQGSEA. The CDR3 contains 15 residues.

The V call is TRBV19, the J call TRBJ2-1; 11 bases fit TRBD2. The V segment lost 10 bases and the J segment 6 bases; nucleotides outside the gene matches: 11. Germline CDR1 LNHDA, CDR2 SQIVND (reference sequence). The CDR3 is 15 amino acids. The CDR3 nucleotides read TGTGCCACCCGCCCAGGGACTAGCGGCCTCAATGAGCAGTTCTTC. This translates into CATRPGTSGLNEQFF.

This clone was observed a single time. This chain uses TRBV4-1 with TRBJ1-6; D might be TRBD1 (6 bases). This CDR3 is 16 amino acids long. The germline V gene encodes CDR1 MGHRA and CDR2 YSYEKL. The V end was cut by 1 base, the J end by 5 bases, with 12 bases between. CDR3 coding DNA: TGCGCCAGCAGCCAAGGGTGGGGACAAAATAATTCACCCCTCCACTTT. Its protein product is CASSQGWGQNNSPLHF.

In nucleotides, the CDR3 is TGTGCCAGTAGTAGGGGGACTAGCGCTGAATACAATGAGCAGTTCTTC. Protein sequence: CASSRGTSAEYNEQFF. The J gene is TRBJ2-1, the V gene TRBV19, with TRBD2 matching 10 bases. The CDR3 is 16 residues long. V lost 4 bases to trimming and J lost 4 bases; unmatched junction nucleotides: 7. CDR1 is LNHDA, CDR2 SQIVND, per germline (reference sequence).

This clone was seen a handful of times. J is TRBJ2-1 and V is TRBV27; D is unclear. Trimming took 5 bases from V and 9 from J, leaving 20 bases between them. Germline CDR1 reads MNHEY; CDR2 reads SMNVEV (reference sequence). This CDR3 contains 15 residues. Here the CDR3 reads CASSPYTSSPSEQFF. CDR3 nucleotide sequence: TGTGCCAGCAGTCCATACACCTCTAGTCCCAGTGAGCAGTTCTTC.

This sequence joins TRBV28 and TRBJ1-5; D possibly corresponds to TRBD1 (6 bases). Trimming removed 3 bases from V and 3 bases from J, with 12 bases in between. CDR1 is MDHEN, CDR2 SYDVKM, per germline. This CDR3 has 15 amino acids. The CDR3 protein is CASSFRGADNQPQHF. CDR3 DNA sequence: TGTGCCAGCAGTTTCCGGGGGGCTGACAATCAGCCCCAGCATTTT.